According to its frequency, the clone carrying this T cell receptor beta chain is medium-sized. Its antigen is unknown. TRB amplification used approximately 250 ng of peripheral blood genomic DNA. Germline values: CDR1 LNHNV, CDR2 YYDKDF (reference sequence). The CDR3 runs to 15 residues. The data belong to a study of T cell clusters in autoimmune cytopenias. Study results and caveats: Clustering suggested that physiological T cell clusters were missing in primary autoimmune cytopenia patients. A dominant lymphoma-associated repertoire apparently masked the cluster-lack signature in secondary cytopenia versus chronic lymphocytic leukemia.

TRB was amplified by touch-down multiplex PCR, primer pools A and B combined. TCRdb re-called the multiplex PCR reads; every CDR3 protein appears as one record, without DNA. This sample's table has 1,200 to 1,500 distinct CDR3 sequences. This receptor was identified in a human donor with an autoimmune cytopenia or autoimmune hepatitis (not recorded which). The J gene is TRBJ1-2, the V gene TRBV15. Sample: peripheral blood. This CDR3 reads CATSRDWSSNYGYTF.